Each of the 32 T cell receptor beta chains below was sequenced from the same sample in a study of cytomegalovirus exposure and HLA in healthy donors. The PCR employed 60 Vbeta primers together with 13 Jbeta primers. Repertoires were generated with immunoSEQ multiplex PCR, while TCRdb's copy carries only in-frame clones and drops some. The table lists some 130,000 clones, approximately 71% of them singletons, with around 2% in the top ten. The material sequenced was PBMCs. These receptors were obtained from a man aged 25-40 years in good health and CMV-seronegative.

This sequence joins TRBV7-6 and TRBJ2-1, with TRBD1 as a possible D gene (7 bases). The CDR3 sequence is 15 residues long. V dropped 5 bases and J dropped 5 bases, with 16 bases sitting between them. The V gene's germline CDR1 is SGHVS and CDR2 FNYEAQ. Here the CDR3 reads CASSRSRGENNEQFF. The CDR3 DNA is TGTGCCAGCAGCCGGTCCAGGGGGGAAAACAATGAGCAGTTCTTC.

The V and J genes are TRBV6-1 and TRBJ2-2, with D maybe TRBD1 (5 bases). Between the trimmed V and J ends, which lost 5 bases and 5 bases, there was a span of 15 bases. This CDR3 region has 15 residues. Germline-derived CDR1 and CDR2 are MNHNS and SASEGT. DNA of the CDR3: TGTGCCAGCAGTCCCGTGAGCTCAGGGACCGGGGAGCTGTTTTTT. This codes for CASSPVSSGTGELFF.

The chain uses TRBV7-9 and TRBJ1-1; D remains ambiguous. Germline CDR1 SEHNR, CDR2 FQNEAQ (reference sequence). V dropped 8 bases and J dropped 0 bases, with 7 bases sitting between them. CDR3 size: 12 residues. The CDR3 loop is CASGDVNTEAFF. As DNA, the CDR3 is TGTGCCAGCGGAGACGTGAACACTGAAGCTTTCTTT.

The J gene is TRBJ2-3, the V gene TRBV15; 13 bases match TRBD2. There are 16 residues in the CDR3. Germline values: CDR1 LNHNV, CDR2 YYDKDF (reference sequence). The ends lost 5 bases at V and 5 bases at J; junction bases unmatched: 7. The CDR3 DNA follows: TGTGCCACCAGCGGGGGACTAGCGGGACTGGGAGATACGCAGTATTTT. Protein product: CATSGGLAGLGDTQYF.

J is TRBJ1-2 and V is TRBV7-9, with D hard to call. V lost 5 bases, J lost 3 bases, and 13 bases lay in between. The CDR3 contains 14 residues. Germline CDR1 SEHNR, CDR2 FQNEAQ (reference sequence). CDR3 DNA: TGTGCCAGCAGCCCCGAGACGGGTTACTATGGCTACACCTTC. It specifies CASSPETGYYGYTF.

This clone showed up just a few times. The gene calls are TRBV11-3 and TRBJ2-1; TRBD2 agrees at 10 bases. Germline loops: CDR1 SGHNT, CDR2 YENEEA. There are 17 residues in the CDR3. Trimming cost V 1 base and J 5 bases; bases outside gene matches: 8. The chain's CDR3 is CASSLVDGLAGDNEQFF. The CDR3 DNA reads as TGTGCCAGCAGCTTAGTAGATGGCCTAGCGGGAGACAATGAGCAGTTCTTC.

V gene TRBV5-5 combines with J gene TRBJ2-7, with 8 bases identical to TRBD1. This CDR3 region has 15 residues. From germline, CDR1 is SGHKS and CDR2 YYEKEE (reference sequence). The trim removed 4 bases at V and 4 bases at J, leaving 10 bases unmatched. The CDR3 DNA sequence: TGTGCCAGCAGCACTGGACAGGGCCTATCTTACGAGCAGTACTTC. Its protein product is CASSTGQGLSYEQYF. The whole variable domain, remainder taken from reference TRBV5-5 and TRBJ2-7, is DAGVTQSPTHLIKTRGQQVTLRCSPISGHKSVSWYQQVLGQGPQFIFQYYEKEERGRGNFPDRFSARQFPNYSSELNVNALLLGDSALYLCASSTGQGLSYEQYFGPGTRLTVT.

The chain employs TRBV27 and TRBJ2-3; 8 bases match TRBD2. The CDR3 has 15 residues. V lost 6 bases, J lost 4 bases, and 9 bases stayed unmatched. Germline CDR1 MNHEY, CDR2 SMNVEV (reference sequence). Here the CDR3 DNA reads TGTGCCAGCAGCGACAAGCGGGAGTGGGCAGATACGCAGTATTTT. Translation gives CASSDKREWADTQYF.

The gene calls are TRBV4-1 and TRBJ2-7; tentative D call: TRBD1 (5 bases). V was cut by 1 base and J by 3 bases, with 13 bases left in between. The germline CDR1 and CDR2 sequences are MGHRA and YSYEKL. The length of the CDR3 is 15 residues. The CDR3 DNA is TGCGCCAGCAGCCAAGGTCAGGGCTATTACTACGAGCAGTACTTC. Protein: CASSQGQGYYYEQYF.

The rearrangement links TRBV29-1 to TRBJ2-7; a weak D match, TRBD1 (6 bases). The ends were cut back, 6 bases at V and 0 bases at J, with 9 bases in the middle. The CDR3 is made up of 12 amino acids. Per the germline V gene, CDR1 is SQVTM and CDR2 is ANQGSEA. The CDR3 loop is CSVRDNSYEQYF. DNA of the CDR3: TGCAGCGTCCGGGACAACTCCTACGAGCAGTACTTC.

The table lists this clone with a few counts. This sequence joins TRBV2 and TRBJ2-4; the D gene is possibly TRBD2 (5 bases). The CDR3 length is 13 residues. In germline, CDR1 is SNHLY, CDR2 FYNNEI. The V end was cut by 6 bases, the J end by 3 bases, with 9 bases between. The CDR3 DNA sequence: TGTGCCAGCAGGTCCCGGGGCAAAAACATTCAGTACTTC. Its protein is CASRSRGKNIQYF.

This clone was seen just once. This rearrangement joins TRBV5-1 to TRBJ2-4, with TRBD2 as a possible D gene (5 bases). Between the trimmed V and J ends, which lost 4 bases and 8 bases, there was a span of 10 bases. The germline V gene encodes CDR1 SGHRS and CDR2 YFSETQ. There are 12 residues in the CDR3. The CDR3 region has the DNA TGCGCCAGCAGCCAGACCGGGGACATTCAGTACTTC. Translating gives CASSQTGDIQYF.

On this clone itself: The sample contains more than one DNA sequence encoding this CDR3. The chain uses TRBV27 and TRBJ2-7; 7 nucleotides match TRBD2. V lost 2 bases, J lost 4 bases, and 2 bases stayed unmatched. The CDR3 consists of 13 residues. Looked up from germline, CDR1 is MNHEY and CDR2 is SMNVEV (reference sequence). The CDR3 DNA sequence: TGTGCCAGCAGTTTAGGGGGGGAGTACGAGCAGTACTTC. Encoded protein: CASSLGGEYEQYF.

V is TRBV6-5 and J is TRBJ2-1; D is possibly TRBD1 (5 bases). The CDR3 contains 12 residues. Germline lookup yields CDR1 MNHEY and CDR2 SVGAGI. Trimming took off 7 bases at V and 6 bases at J, with 10 bases between the two ends. Here the CDR3 DNA reads TGTGCCAGCAAGGGGTTTTTCAATGAGCAGTTCTTC. As protein: CASKGFFNEQFF.

This rearrangement joins TRBV29-1 to TRBJ2-7, with 9 bases fitting TRBD2. J gave up 5 bases and V 3 bases, and 8 bases lay outside the gene matches. CDR1 SQVTM and CDR2 ANQGSEA come from the germline V gene. CDR3 length: 14 amino acids. CDR3 loop: CSVDGREGLDEQYF. CDR3 sequence (DNA): TGCAGCGTTGATGGGCGGGAGGGCCTCGACGAGCAGTACTTC.

J is TRBJ2-7 and V is TRBV11-3; D is unresolved. V was trimmed by 4 bases and J by 4 bases, leaving 5 bases between them. The CDR3 runs to 11 residues. CDR1 is SGHNT, CDR2 YENEEA, per germline. The CDR3 nucleotides read TGTGCCAGCAGCTCAGTATACGAGCAGTACTTC. It codes for CASSSVYEQYF.

The chain links TRBV15 to TRBJ2-1, with 9 positions matching TRBD1. V lost 3 bases to trimming and J lost 7 bases; unmatched junction nucleotides: 10. This CDR3 region has 16 residues. Germline CDR1 reads LNHNV; CDR2 reads YYDKDF (reference sequence). The DNA of the CDR3 is TGTGCCACCAGCAGGACGACGGGACAGGGTAGAAATGAGCAGTTCTTC. Protein sequence: CATSRTTGQGRNEQFF.

The CDR3 protein is CASFAGKPFF. In nucleotides, the CDR3 is TGTGCCAGCTTCGCAGGGAAACCTTTCTTT. The rearrangement joins TRBV19 to TRBJ1-1; D perhaps matches TRBD1 (5 bases). Germline values: CDR1 LNHDA, CDR2 SQIVND (reference sequence). The CDR3 is made up of 10 amino acids. The V end lost 9 bases, the J end lost 12 bases, and 14 bases lay between the germline ends.

This clone has a handful of counts. This rearrangement joins TRBV7-9 to TRBJ2-2; perhaps TRBD1 as D (5 bases). The CDR3 loop spans 13 amino acids. Looked up from germline, CDR1 is SEHNR and CDR2 is FQNEAQ (reference sequence). V was cut by 6 bases and J by 7 bases, with 12 bases left in between. The CDR3 coding sequence is TGTGCCAGCAGGGTGGGGCGAGTCGGGGAGCTGTTTTTT. Encoded protein: CASRVGRVGELFF. Full variable domain (missing parts from reference TRBV7-9 and TRBJ2-2): DTGVSQNPRHKITKRGQNVTFRCDPISEHNRLYWYRQTLGQGPEFLTYFQNEAQLEKSRLLSDRFSAERPKGSFSTLEIQRTEQGDSAMYLCASRVGRVGELFFGEGSRLTVL.

In its sample, this clone was seen once. This rearrangement joins TRBV19 to TRBJ2-3, with D perhaps matching TRBD1 (7 bases). This CDR3 region has 15 residues. V lost 3 bases to trimming and J lost 3 bases, with 13 bases between them. CDR1 and CDR2 from the germline V gene are LNHDA and SQIVND (reference sequence). CDR3 residues: CASSIVTGRTDTQYF. CDR3 nucleotides: TGTGCCAGTAGTATTGTGACAGGGAGGACAGATACGCAGTATTTT.

This chain links TRBV9 with TRBJ2-5, with TRBD2 matching 9 bases. V lost 4 bases to trimming and J lost 2 bases; unmatched junction nucleotides: 15. CDR1 is SGDLS and CDR2 is YYNGEE in the germline V gene. This CDR3 has 18 residues. The CDR3 DNA sequence: TGTGCCAGCAGCCCCGGCGGGGCGGGAGGGCCGGGGCAAGAGACCCAGTACTTC. Protein sequence: CASSPGGAGGPGQETQYF.

This chain uses TRBV15 with TRBJ1-6; possibly TRBD1 for D (5 bases). Germline V gene lookup returns CDR1 LNHNV and CDR2 YYDKDF (reference sequence). The V and J ends lost 7 bases and 6 bases respectively, with 16 bases between them. The CDR3 has 15 residues. The CDR3 DNA reads as TGTGCCACCAAGGCCCCAGGGTCCGGTAATTCACCCCTCCACTTT. This translates into CATKAPGSGNSPLHF.

The chain uses TRBV5-1 and TRBJ1-2; TRBD1 might be the D (5 bases). The V gene lost 4 bases and the J gene lost 8 bases, with 15 bases spanning the gap. Per germline, CDR1 SGHRS and CDR2 YFSETQ. This CDR3 spans 13 amino acids. The CDR3 is CASSQGRTTGYTF. The CDR3 DNA reads as TGCGCCAGCAGCCAGGGACGGACTACGGGCTACACCTTC.

The chain joins TRBV2 to TRBJ2-2; 9 bases map to TRBD2. Germline lookup yields CDR1 SNHLY and CDR2 FYNNEI. The CDR3 length is 15 residues. With 8 bases clipped from V and 5 bases from J, the junction kept 9 bases outside the gene matches. The CDR3 DNA reads TGTGCCAGCGGATTGGGGCGGGAGGGTACCGGGGAGCTGTTTTTT. It codes for CASGLGREGTGELFF.

CDR3 protein: CASSTLPGAGELFF. In nucleotides, the CDR3 is TGTGCCAGTAGTACGCTTCCAGGGGCCGGGGAGCTGTTTTTT. The rearrangement links TRBV19 to TRBJ2-2, with a possible D match to TRBD1 (6 bases). The CDR3 runs to 14 residues. From germline, CDR1 is LNHDA and CDR2 SQIVND (reference sequence). V dropped 4 bases and J dropped 6 bases, with 12 bases sitting between them.

The chain has TRBV9 and TRBJ2-2; tentative D call: TRBD1 (5 bases). The CDR3 runs to 16 residues. With 2 bases removed from V and 5 bases from J, the gap between germline ends came to 16 bases. The germline gives CDR1 SGDLS, CDR2 YYNGEE. CDR3: CASSVLSGLRTGELFF. For the CDR3, the DNA is TGTGCCAGCAGCGTCCTATCAGGGCTGAGGACCGGGGAGCTGTTTTTT.

The rearrangement links TRBV5-1 to TRBJ2-3; 8 bases fit TRBD2. V dropped 0 bases and J dropped 0; count of bases not matched to a gene: 6. The CDR3 length is 17 residues. CDR1 is SGHRS, CDR2 YFSETQ, per germline. This CDR3 is CASSLVTSGASTDTQYF. CDR3 in DNA: TGCGCCAGCAGCTTGGTAACTAGCGGAGCTAGCACAGATACGCAGTATTTT.

The chain combines TRBV9 with TRBJ2-1, with TRBD1 identical over 9 bases. The junction had 9 bases not matched to a gene; V was cut back by 3 bases and J by 5 bases. Germline V gene sequence: CDR1 SGDLS, CDR2 YYNGEE. This CDR3 region has 16 residues. The CDR3 sequence: CASSATGQGNNNEQFF. DNA for the CDR3: TGTGCCAGCAGCGCAACGGGACAGGGAAACAACAATGAGCAGTTCTTC.

The chain joins TRBV7-9 to TRBJ2-7; perhaps TRBD2 as D (6 bases). The CDR3 consists of 15 residues. Germline V CDR1 and CDR2: SEHNR, FQNEAQ (reference sequence). The ends were cut back, 5 bases at V and 3 bases at J, with 17 bases in the middle. The CDR3 sequence: CASSPAGGGLYEQYF. The CDR3 DNA sequence: TGTGCCAGCAGCCCGGCCGGGGGAGGTCTCTACGAGCAGTACTTC. Drawing the rest from reference TRBV7-9 and TRBJ2-7, the complete variable domain is DTGVSQNPRHKITKRGQNVTFRCDPISEHNRLYWYRQTLGQGPEFLTYFQNEAQLEKSRLLSDRFSAERPKGSFSTLEIQRTEQGDSAMYLCASSPAGGGLYEQYFGPGTRLTVT.

The gene calls are TRBV4-2 and TRBJ2-3, with a tentative D call TRBD2 (6 bases). This CDR3 is 15 amino acids long. CDR1 and CDR2 from the germline V gene are LGHNA and YNFKEQ. V shed 1 base and J shed 5 bases, with 13 bases lying between them. CDR3 coding DNA: TGTGCCAGCAGCCAAGGGCTAGCGTTGAGAGATACGCAGTATTTT. It codes for CASSQGLALRDTQYF.

V gene TRBV6-1 combines with J gene TRBJ2-5, with TRBD1 identical over 12 bases. V was clipped by 7 bases and J by 4 bases; unmatched bases: 7. This CDR3 is 15 amino acids long. CDR1 and CDR2 (germline): MNHNS, SASEGT. The DNA for the CDR3 is TGTGCCAGCAACACGGGACAGGGGGCATCAGAGACCCAGTACTTC. Residues: CASNTGQGASETQYF.

The rearrangement joins TRBV7-3 to TRBJ1-1, with 10 bases identical to TRBD1. Germline lookup yields CDR1 SGHTA and CDR2 FQGTGA. Trimming at V came to 3 bases and at J to 5 bases, leaving 15 bases not matched to a gene. The CDR3 consists of 18 residues. The CDR3 is CASSFSSRQGAKGTEAFF. The CDR3 bases are TGTGCCAGCAGCTTCTCCTCACGACAGGGGGCGAAAGGGACTGAAGCTTTCTTT.